The clone carrying this TCR beta chain appeared a few times. Antigen: not known. TCRdb fed the RT-PCR reads into MiXCR, producing one record per CDR3 protein. This sample has 150,000 to 200,000 distinct CDR3 sequences, with 12% found just once. The V and J ends lost 5 bases and 4 bases respectively, with 17 bases between them. Germline-derived CDR1 and CDR2 are SEHNR and FQNEAQ (reference sequence). The CDR3 covers 15 residues. The sample originates from a study of response to subunit inactivated influenza vaccine. Study conclusions and caveats: The authors suggested that few new T cells are recruited per seasonal influenza vaccination.

These records were also assigned to another study, of T cells expressing NK-cell markers. From that second work: Generation of TCR beta cDNA was performed by 5'RACE template switching incorporating UMIs. The authors sequenced eight donors, of whom seven were HCMV-seropositive and one was seronegative.

The clonotype comes from a middle-aged man who received an inactivated influenza vaccine. V usage is TRBV7-9 and J usage is TRBJ1-2; D might be TRBD1 (6 bases). Material: CD8+ T cells sorted from PBMCs, obtained 11 to 12 days after vaccination. The CDR3 sequence is CASSKGPEQGYGYTF. CDR3 DNA sequence: TGTGCCAGCAGCAAGGGACCGGAACAGGGCTATGGCTACACCTTC.